One sample yielded the 21 T cell receptor beta chains listed below, sequenced in a study of early T cells in non-severe SARS-CoV-2 infection. TCRdb redid the calling of the 5' RACE reads with MiXCR, one entry per CDR3 protein. Found here are approximately 35,000 distinct CDR3 sequences, approximately 6% of them singletons; the top ten hold approximately 5%. Sequenced sample: whole blood. The source is an adult who was a healthcare worker with PCR-confirmed SARS-CoV-2 infection or an uninfected control (not recorded which).

This clonotype was seen repeatedly, ten times or more. This chain uses TRBV19 with TRBJ2-5; TRBD1 agrees at 7 bases. The CDR3 extends over 15 amino acids. V gave up 4 bases and J gave up 2 bases; unmatched junction bases: 7. From germline, CDR1 is LNHDA and CDR2 SQIVND (reference sequence). The CDR3 DNA follows: TGTGCCAGTAGTAGAGGGACAGCCAGGCAAGAGACCCAGTACTTC. It translates to CASSRGTARQETQYF. Drawing the rest from reference TRBV19 and TRBJ2-5, the complete variable domain is DGGITQSPKYLFRKEGQNVTLSCEQNLNHDAMYWYRQDPGQGLRLIYYSQIVNDFQKGDIAEGYSVSREKKESFPLTVTSAQKNPTAFYLCASSRGTARQETQYFGPGTRLLVL.

In its sample, this clonotype was seen many times. This chain joins TRBV27 and TRBJ2-7; 8 bases are shared with TRBD1. The CDR3 is made up of 16 amino acids. Germline trimming cut 7 bases from V and 0 bases from J; bases unmatched to any gene: 11. Germline V gene data show CDR1 as MNHEY and CDR2 as SMNVEV (reference sequence). This CDR3 is CASKTFPGQDSYEQYF. CDR3 sequence (DNA): TGTGCCAGCAAGACATTCCCGGGACAGGACTCCTACGAGCAGTACTTC.

This clonotype appeared many times. The chain recombines TRBV5-1 with TRBJ1-4, with D possibly TRBD1 on 5 matching bases. The CDR3 runs to 16 residues. With 1 base removed from V and 0 bases from J, the gap between germline ends came to 10 bases. Germline-derived CDR1 and CDR2 are SGHRS and YFSETQ. The CDR3 is CASSLTSGPTNEKLFF. The CDR3 DNA is TGCGCCAGCAGCTTGACCTCAGGGCCAACTAATGAAAAACTGTTTTTT.

The rearrangement uses TRBV6-5 and TRBJ1-2; D is unresolved. The CDR3 has 13 amino acids. Trimming shortened V by 0 bases and J by 8 bases, and 10 bases separated the two germline ends. Germline V gives CDR1 MNHEY, CDR2 SVGAGI. The CDR3 sequence: CASSYSRGLGYTF. DNA of the CDR3: TGTGCCAGCAGTTACTCCCGGGGTCTCGGCTACACCTTC.

The V and J genes are TRBV20-1 and TRBJ1-4; a possible D gene is TRBD1 (6 bases). Germline lookup yields CDR1 DFQATT and CDR2 SNEGSKA (reference sequence). V lost 3 bases, J lost 8 bases, and 19 bases lay in between. The CDR3 length is 15 residues. DNA of the CDR3: TGCAGTGCTAGGGGCTTGGCAGGGGAGGAGGAAAAACTGTTTTTT. This encodes CSARGLAGEEEKLFF.

This clonotype occurred many times. The rearrangement links TRBV6-1 to TRBJ1-5; D not resolved. V lost 6 bases to trimming and J lost 6 bases, with 12 bases between them. CDR3 length: 13 residues. Per germline, CDR1 MNHNS and CDR2 SASEGT. The CDR3 region has the DNA TGTGCCAGCAGCGACACTCGCGGTCAGCCCCAGCATTTT. Translating it yields CASSDTRGQPQHF.

This clonotype was picked up many times. The V and J genes are TRBV5-6 and TRBJ2-7; 7 bases map to TRBD1. The CDR3 runs 14 residues. The germline CDR1 and CDR2 sequences are SGHDT and YYEEEE. With 4 bases clipped from V and 6 bases from J, the junction kept 10 bases outside the gene matches. The CDR3 DNA reads TGTGCCAGCAGCCTTAGGGACAGAAGATTCGAGCAGTACGTC. Its translation is CASSLRDRRFEQYV.

This clonotype was counted many times. The rearrangement links TRBV7-9 to TRBJ2-1, with D uncertain. V lost 2 bases and J lost 3, with 8 bases in between. Germline V gene sequence: CDR1 SEHNR, CDR2 FQNEAQ (reference sequence). This CDR3 comprises 14 residues. The CDR3 sequence is CASSLIQFYNEQFF. CDR3 coding DNA: TGTGCCAGCAGCTTAATCCAGTTCTACAATGAGCAGTTCTTC.

The sample holds many counts of this clonotype. The CDR3 spells CASSYSPGAGPKRETQYF. For the CDR3, the DNA is TGTGCCAGCAGTTACTCCCCTGGGGCAGGCCCAAAGAGAGAGACCCAGTACTTC. The J gene is TRBJ2-5, the V gene TRBV6-6; D perhaps matches TRBD1 (5 bases). This CDR3 is 18 amino acids long. V was trimmed by 0 bases and J by 4 bases, leaving 21 bases between them. Germline CDR1 and CDR2: MNHNY and SVGAGI (reference sequence).

This clonotype was recorded many times. The rearrangement links TRBV28 to TRBJ1-2; a possible D gene is TRBD1 (6 bases). This CDR3 has 15 residues. The V end was cut by 2 bases, the J end by 4 bases, with 14 bases between. The germline V gene encodes CDR1 MDHEN and CDR2 SYDVKM. Written as DNA, the CDR3 is TGTGCCAGCAGTTTAATGGGGGGCTTGGTCTATGGCTACACCTTC. This sequence encodes CASSLMGGLVYGYTF.

This clonotype showed up many times. CDR3 sequence: CASSQEWDITDTQYF. In DNA form, the CDR3 reads TGCGCCAGCAGCCAAGAATGGGATATCACAGATACGCAGTATTTT. The rearrangement links TRBV4-1 to TRBJ2-3; no clear D gene. V lost 0 bases and J lost 2, with 9 bases in between. This CDR3 comprises 15 residues. Germline assignment: CDR1 MGHRA and CDR2 YSYEKL.

This clonotype occurred many times. The rearrangement links TRBV12-3 or TRBV12-4 to TRBJ2-2; 10 bases fit TRBD2. The CDR3 is made up of 16 amino acids. V trimming: 4 bases; J trimming: 8 bases; junction bases outside the gene matches: 10. CDR3 bases: TGTGCCAGCAGTTCACCGGGACTAGCGAAAGAGGGGGAGCTGTTTTTT. The encoded protein is CASSSPGLAKEGELFF.

This clonotype was seen many times. The CDR3 loop reads CASSSRSYNEQFF. CDR3 sequence (DNA): TGTGCCAGTAGCTCAAGGTCCTACAATGAGCAGTTCTTC. The chain uses TRBV19 and TRBJ2-1; D unresolved. Trimming took 6 bases from V and 1 from J, leaving 7 bases between them. Germline assignment: CDR1 LNHDA and CDR2 SQIVND (reference sequence). The CDR3 sequence is 13 residues long.

CDR3 amino acids: CASSSKGFGVEQYV. For the CDR3, the DNA is TGTGCCAGCAGTTCGAAGGGTTTTGGGGTCGAGCAGTACGTC. The V and J genes are TRBV6-2 or TRBV6-3 and TRBJ2-7; D gene uncertain. Trimming removed 4 bases from V and 6 bases from J, with 16 bases in between. The CDR3 consists of 14 residues. Germline V gives CDR1 MNHEY, CDR2 SVGEGT.

This clonotype was recorded many times. The gene calls are TRBV7-9 and TRBJ2-2, with 7 positions matching TRBD1. The V segment lost 8 bases and the J segment 4 bases; nucleotides outside the gene matches: 10. CDR1 is SEHNR and CDR2 is FQNEAQ in the germline V gene (reference sequence). The CDR3 is 15 amino acids. For the CDR3, the DNA is TGTGCCAGCCAACTTGGGACAGATTCCACCGGGGAGCTGTTTTTT. Protein sequence: CASQLGTDSTGELFF.

CDR3 in amino acids: CASSRSGPGEGNSPLHF. CDR3 sequence (DNA): TGTGCCAGCAGCCGTTCGGGACCCGGGGAAGGGAATTCACCCCTCCACTTT. V gene TRBV6-5 combines with J gene TRBJ1-6; tentative D call: TRBD1 (5 bases). The CDR3 is 17 residues long. The germline V gene has CDR1 MNHEY and CDR2 SVGAGI. Trimming removed 6 bases at V and 7 bases at J, with 22 bases between.

This clonotype was seen many times. The chain links TRBV6-5 to TRBJ2-7; TRBD2 aligns across 13 bases. The J segment lost 2 bases and the V segment lost 6 bases, leaving 4 bases of the junction unmatched. This CDR3 is built from 15 residues. The germline CDR1 and CDR2 sequences are MNHEY and SVGAGI. DNA of the CDR3: TGTGCCAGCAGCGAGGGACTAGCGGGGCCCTACGAGCAGTACGTC. It encodes CASSEGLAGPYEQYV.

This clonotype was recorded at least ten times. J is TRBJ2-1 and V is TRBV9; 9 nucleotides align to TRBD2. The CDR3 totals 14 residues. Trimming cost V 7 bases and J 0 bases; bases outside gene matches: 2. Per germline, CDR1 SGDLS and CDR2 YYNGEE. The CDR3 is CASRGLASYNEQFF. CDR3 DNA: TGTGCCAGCCGGGGACTAGCCTCCTACAATGAGCAGTTCTTC.

This clonotype was seen at least ten times. In nucleotides, the CDR3 is TGCAGCGTTGAAGATTTGGGCGGGAGTACGTCAGATACGCAGTATTTT. It is translated as CSVEDLGGSTSDTQYF. The chain uses TRBV29-1 and TRBJ2-3; 7 nucleotides agree with TRBD2. The CDR3 runs 16 residues. CDR1 and CDR2 (germline): SQVTM, ANQGSEA. The ends lost 0 bases at V and 4 bases at J; junction bases unmatched: 10.

The table lists this clonotype with many counts. The chain has TRBV10-1 and TRBJ1-1; D remains unclear. The CDR3 length is 13 residues. Germline values: CDR1 WNHNN, CDR2 SYGVQD (reference sequence). Trimming stripped 7 bases from V and 1 base from J, with 10 bases between. This CDR3 is CASTDRANTEAFF. CDR3 bases: TGCGCCAGCACCGATCGGGCGAACACTGAAGCTTTCTTT.

This clonotype was seen many times. The chain couples TRBV6-1 to TRBJ2-2; D ambiguous. Germline CDR1 reads MNHNS; CDR2 reads SASEGT. CDR3 length equals 12 residues. V lost 3 bases and J 6 bases, leaving 5 bases between the germline ends. CDR3 loop: CASSDSPGELFF. The CDR3, as DNA: TGTGCCAGCAGTGACTCCCCCGGGGAGCTGTTTTTT.